This TCR beta chain was sequenced during a study of cytomegalovirus exposure and HLA in healthy donors (dated by TCRdb to between 2016 and 2019). About the full investigation: An earlier analysis of roughly 500 of the donors reported about 260 Gb of sequence data and around 120 million unique TCR beta sequences obtained from around 170 million T cells. An early release covering over 500 HLA-typed donors comprised roughly 300 gigabases of sequencing data and tens of millions of unique TCR sequences. Of the 300 to 500 genotyped donors, less than 85% were placed in the genetic ancestry cluster associated with self-reported Caucasian donors. The aim of the study was to test whether cataloging public T cell receptors could identify signatures of past pathogen exposure. Using immunosequencing, the study profiled T cell repertoires from fewer than 850 subjects and related those repertoires to cytomegalovirus serostatus. A separate validation cohort of 100 to 150 different subjects was used in addition to the roughly 670-subject first cohort. To predict cytomegalovirus infection status, the study brought together high-throughput TCR immunosequencing, statistical association of individual TCRs with disease status, and machine learning. In a later analysis, previously published TCR beta repertoires from some 640 donors were re-analyzed and high-resolution HLA genotyping was added so that TCR occurrence patterns could be studied. The later analysis used no new phenotypic data to find candidate immune exposures, relying instead on TCR beta sequences and their occurrence across donors. An earlier analysis of fewer than 750 of the donors used high-throughput TCR beta sequencing to judge whether each TCR beta V gene segment behaved as functional or pseudogenic. Alongside the repertoire data, information on donor age, sex, ethnicity and CMV serostatus was compiled. In a later genetic analysis, genome-wide SNP genotypes for about three fifths of the roughly 670 donors were used, and that subset was treated as a discovery cohort. Every repertoire in the discovery cohort had been generated on one and the same sequencing platform. Both class I and class II loci were covered by HLA typing, at four-digit resolution. Typing coverage differed by locus: A, B, C, DRB1 and DQB1 were typed in roughly 620-640 donors, DQA1 in 500 to 550, DPA1 in 600 to 610, and DPB1 in 472. Roughly 5 DR-DQ haplotypes were handled as single units for association and clustering because linkage in the cohort was strong. Among 300 to 450 genotyped donors of the cohort, an average of around 240,000 unique TCR beta nucleotide sequences were sequenced per donor, around 20% of them non-productive.

The cohort consisted of 666 healthy bone marrow donors. Cohort members were all nominally healthy when sampled, although unrecorded immune exposures were likely present. The donor tested CMV seronegative, placing the donor among the 350 to 400 seronegative members of the cohort. A peripheral blood sample was collected from each donor, and TCR beta sequencing was performed on peripheral blood mononuclear cells. Genomic DNA was extracted from the blood cell samples with the Qiagen DNeasy Blood Extraction Kit. What the work shows at the level of the full study, not this receptor alone: In vitro tests confirmed that a few of the cytomegalovirus-associated TCR beta chains recognize cytomegalovirus antigens. A later analysis reported that several top co-occurrence clusters appeared linked to parvovirus B19, influenza, CMV and Epstein-Barr virus. The classifier was reported to diagnose cytomegalovirus status with high specificity and sensitivity in both the original cohort and the validation cohort. In a later genetic analysis, a missense DCLRE1C variant was associated with V-gene and J-gene trimming of TCR beta chains, and the association was replicated in an independent cohort. Most CMV-associated TCR beta chains appeared to be HLA-restricted in a later analysis, and the HLA associations seemed to be driven largely by CMV exposure. In an earlier analysis of approximately 600 of the donors, most TCR beta V segments were observed in productive rearrangements about 87% or about 30% of the time, broadly matching IMGT annotations. Because HLA typing was missing for some donors at each locus, association tests included only the typed subset. Most TCR sequences were observed very rarely across donors, whereas some public TCRs were present in many individuals. A further reported finding was that TCR beta sequences accurately predicted the HLA-A and HLA-B alleles for most subjects in the first cohort. Specific HLA alleles were associated with more than 15,000 TCR beta sequences at a false discovery rate of 0.05 in a later analysis. CMV serostatus was the only immune exposure information available for the cohort. Over 15 rarely observed V segments, including chromosome 9 orphons, were excluded from the earlier analysis of several hundred of the donors because counts were too low. A group of highly shared sequence variants was considered likely to be a technical artifact of the sequencing pipeline. Sequencing depth was assumed to be roughly uniform across donors in the presence/absence analyses, though that assumption may not hold. In this cohort, only TCR beta chains were sequenced, and detectable features were limited by the absence of alpha or paired-chain data. A later analysis found that HLA-associated TCR beta chains were more clonally expanded and had lower generation probabilities than equally common non-associated chains. Correlated functional status among segregating V segments might reflect linkage disequilibrium, but an unknown experimental factor could not be ruled out. According to a later genetic analysis, donors in an Asian-associated ancestry cluster had fewer N-insertions in productive TCRs than the approximately 610-donor mean. When HLA alleles, especially DR and DQ, strongly co-occurred, TCR associations were difficult to assign to individual alleles. A total of 164 TCR beta chains were listed by the study as associated with cytomegalovirus. The authors suggested that the approach could potentially be extended to other disease states and immunological phenotypes. The 87-base-pair reads could not distinguish some IMGT-functional V segments, including TRBV6-2 and TRBV6-3, so those segments were excluded. In a later analysis, TCR association rates were found to vary across HLA loci, with the most associated TCRs seen for DRB1 alleles and the fewest for HLA-C alleles.

Worth noting for this clone: The specificity of this receptor is unknown. There are no base qualities to consult, and no much larger clone falls within one base.

At the junction V is shortened by 5 bases and J by 9 bases, with 19 bases in between. The germline V gene (reference sequence) specifies SSHAT as CDR1 and FNYEAQ as CDR2. The CDR3 measures 14 amino acids from cysteine to phenylalanine. Left in the record is the CDR3 DNA by itself, 42 bases read in frame from the first base. The library came from the immunoSEQ multiplex PCR assay. For the multiplex PCR, a mixture combining 60 forward primers for TCR Vbeta segments and 13 reverse primers for TCR Jbeta segments was used. The CDR3 region of rearranged TCR beta genes was amplified from genomic DNA with a multiplex PCR assay. The amplified TCR beta libraries were sequenced on the Illumina HiSeq System as 87-base-pair reads. The paper's data handling went like this. A later analysis counted about 80 million unique TCR beta chains across the 650 to 800 repertoires, and some 11 million of these chains were shared by at least two donors. Raw reads were error-corrected and collapsed into unique sequences by a nearest-neighbor algorithm in which closely related sequences were merged to remove PCR and sequencing errors. CDR3 sequences were aligned to IMGT reference sequences to assign V, D and J gene segments. For a sequence to be retained, a match of at least six nucleotides was required to both a V gene segment and a J gene segment. Rearrangements were classified as productive when the CDR3 lacked stop codons and remained in frame with V and J, and all other rearrangements were classified as non-productive. CDR3 was defined according to IMGT convention as the region running from the second conserved V-encoded cysteine to the conserved J-encoded phenylalanine. The earlier analysis of about 620 of the donors excluded sequences that lacked an unambiguous match to a single V gene segment. In an earlier analysis of some 590 of the donors, a V segment was called functional when productive rearrangements were above 56.7%, and segregating when the standard deviation between donors exceeded 5%. A statistical classification framework was developed to diagnose cytomegalovirus status using the catalog of TCR beta chain sequences. A later analysis assigned V and J genes by comparing TCR nucleotide sequences with IMGT/GENE-DB human TR gene sequences. Using the TCRdist pipeline, a later analysis assigned CDR3 sequences along with most-parsimonious VDJ recombination scenarios. In a later analysis, every TCR beta chain was defined by the combination of its CDR3 amino acid sequence and its V-gene family, and reads without a unique V-gene family were dropped. As a way to deal with suspected cross-contamination and a sequencing artifact, a later analysis dropped approximately 570 nucleotide sequences that were highly shared and had low generation probability. For each public chain, a later analysis derived a clonal expansion index from normalized ranks of inferred template counts within each repertoire. In a later analysis, generation probabilities were computed with a VDJ recombination model fitted to out-of-frame rearrangements, and the resulting probabilities were checked against IGoR. In a later analysis, TCR-TCR, TCR-HLA and TCR-CMV co-occurrence was scored with hypergeometric tests, and a repertoire-size bias correction was applied to TCR pairs. False discovery rates were estimated in a later analysis by permuting HLA or CMV assignments 20 times. In a later analysis, co-occurring TCRs were grouped using DBSCAN, with TCRdist sequence similarity added in when clustering inside HLA-allele-positive subsets. For co-occurrence clustering, repertoires with fewer than 30,000 or more than 120,000 public chains were excluded, along with roughly 5 repertoires with anomalous nucleotide sharing. TCRdb mirrors the immuneACCESS table, restricted to in-frame sequences. Some clones are absent from its copies; in checked studies, under half trace to an unresolved V gene, and the reason for the others is unknown. D and trimming were read from the DNA, whereas the V and J calls and clone size are those reported in that table. The table for this sample lists fewer than 250,000 clones; roughly four fifths of them were counted only once. Jointly, the top ten make up around 0.2% of the sample.

This chain joins TRBV7-7 to TRBJ2-5; TRBD1 is a weak D gene call, 5 bases matching. Source material: PBMCs. The TCR sequence derives from a girl under 10 years old in good health and CMV-seronegative. The CDR3 is CASSQAAQAGSQYF. The sequenced DNA is TGTGCCAGCAGCCAGGCCGCACAGGCAGGGTCCCAGTACTTC.